Included here is one T cell receptor beta chain sequence, with context. It was into CD45RA+ naive and CD45RA-negative memory subsets that the CD4+ cells were split. Clones were read by immunoSEQ multiplex PCR, and TCRdb kept only the in-frame ones, dropping some. This table has more than 2,000,000 clones, over 85% appearing once. The V gene end was trimmed by 0 bases and the J gene end by 6 bases; junction bases not matched to a gene: 8. This CDR3 has 16 amino acids. From germline, CDR1 is SGHRS and CDR2 YFSETQ. The sample belongs to a study of shared clonotypes between healthy human individuals. The TCR sequence derives from a man between 18 and 35 years old in good health. Some clones in this sample may be carry-over from other donors' samples. V is TRBV5-1 and J is TRBJ2-3; 9 bases map to TRBD1. Input material: naive CD4+ T cells from PBMCs. Stated subset: CD45RA+ positively selected. The CDR3 coding sequence is TGCGCCAGCAGCTTGGCCGGGACAGGGTCCTACGATACGCAGTATTTT. As protein: CASSLAGTGSYDTQYF.